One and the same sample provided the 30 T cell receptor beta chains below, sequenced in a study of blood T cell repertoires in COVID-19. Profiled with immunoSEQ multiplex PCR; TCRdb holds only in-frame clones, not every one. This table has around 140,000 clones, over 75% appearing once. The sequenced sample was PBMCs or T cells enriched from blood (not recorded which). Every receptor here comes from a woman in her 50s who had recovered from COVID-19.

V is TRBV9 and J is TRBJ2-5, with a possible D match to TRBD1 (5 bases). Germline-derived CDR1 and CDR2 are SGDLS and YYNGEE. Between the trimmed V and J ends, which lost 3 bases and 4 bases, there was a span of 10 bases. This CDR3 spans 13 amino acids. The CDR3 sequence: CASSGRGRETQYF. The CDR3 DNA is TGTGCCAGCAGCGGAAGGGGTCGAGAGACCCAGTACTTC.

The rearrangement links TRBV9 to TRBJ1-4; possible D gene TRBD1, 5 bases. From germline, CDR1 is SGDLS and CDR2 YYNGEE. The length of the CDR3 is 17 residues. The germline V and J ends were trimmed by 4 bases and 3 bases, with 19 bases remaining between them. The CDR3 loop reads CASSPGLARPANEKLFF. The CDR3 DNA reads TGTGCCAGCAGCCCGGGACTGGCTCGACCGGCTAATGAAAAACTGTTTTTT.

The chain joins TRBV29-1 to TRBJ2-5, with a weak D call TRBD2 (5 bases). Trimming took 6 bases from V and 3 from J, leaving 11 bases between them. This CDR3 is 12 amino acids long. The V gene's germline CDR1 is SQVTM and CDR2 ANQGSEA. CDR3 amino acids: CSVRGAEETQYF. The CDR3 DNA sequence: TGCAGCGTCCGAGGAGCGGAAGAGACCCAGTACTTC.

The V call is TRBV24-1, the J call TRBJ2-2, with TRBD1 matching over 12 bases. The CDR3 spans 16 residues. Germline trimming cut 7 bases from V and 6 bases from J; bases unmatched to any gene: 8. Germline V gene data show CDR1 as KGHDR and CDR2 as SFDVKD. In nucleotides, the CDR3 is TGTGCCACCAGGGGGCCCGGGACAGGGGGCTCCGGGGAGCTGTTTTTT. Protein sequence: CATRGPGTGGSGELFF.

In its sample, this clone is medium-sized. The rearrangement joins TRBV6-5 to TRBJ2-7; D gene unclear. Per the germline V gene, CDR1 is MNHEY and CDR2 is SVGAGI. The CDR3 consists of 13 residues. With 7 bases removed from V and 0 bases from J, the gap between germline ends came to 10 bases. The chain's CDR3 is CASKYTNSYEQYF. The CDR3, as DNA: TGTGCCAGCAAGTACACCAACTCCTACGAGCAGTACTTC.

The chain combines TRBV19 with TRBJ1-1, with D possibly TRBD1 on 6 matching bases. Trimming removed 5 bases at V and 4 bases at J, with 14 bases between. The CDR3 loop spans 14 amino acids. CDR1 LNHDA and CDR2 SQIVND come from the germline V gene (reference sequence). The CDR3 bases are TGTGCCAGTAGTGTCACCGGGACACGCACTGAAGCTTTCTTT. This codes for CASSVTGTRTEAFF.

This chain's CDR3 is CASSHATGTPSPDTQYF. CDR3 sequence (DNA): TGCGCCAGCAGCCATGCTACCGGGACTCCATCCCCAGATACGCAGTATTTT. The J gene is TRBJ2-3, the V gene TRBV4-1, with D perhaps TRBD2 (6 bases). Trimming cost V 3 bases and J 4 bases, with 20 bases left between them. Germline CDR1 and CDR2: MGHRA and YSYEKL. The CDR3 runs 17 residues.

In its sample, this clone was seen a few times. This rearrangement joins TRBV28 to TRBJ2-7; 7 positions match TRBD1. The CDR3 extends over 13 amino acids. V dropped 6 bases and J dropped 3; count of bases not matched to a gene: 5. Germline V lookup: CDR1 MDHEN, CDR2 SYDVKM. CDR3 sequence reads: CASRGQRLYEQYF. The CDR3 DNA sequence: TGTGCCAGCAGGGGACAGCGACTCTACGAGCAGTACTTC.

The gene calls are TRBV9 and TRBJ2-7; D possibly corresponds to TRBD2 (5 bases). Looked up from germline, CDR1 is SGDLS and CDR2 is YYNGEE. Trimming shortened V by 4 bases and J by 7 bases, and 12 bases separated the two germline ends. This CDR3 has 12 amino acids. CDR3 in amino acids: CASSLEGSEQYF. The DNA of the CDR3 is TGTGCCAGCAGCCTCGAGGGCAGTGAGCAGTACTTC.

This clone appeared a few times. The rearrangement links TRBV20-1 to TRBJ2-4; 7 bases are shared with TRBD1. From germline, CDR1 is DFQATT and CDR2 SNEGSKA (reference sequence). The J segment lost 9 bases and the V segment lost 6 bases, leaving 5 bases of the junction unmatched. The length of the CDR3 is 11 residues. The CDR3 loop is CSARQGSIQYF. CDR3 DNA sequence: TGCAGTGCGCGACAGGGTAGCATTCAGTACTTC.

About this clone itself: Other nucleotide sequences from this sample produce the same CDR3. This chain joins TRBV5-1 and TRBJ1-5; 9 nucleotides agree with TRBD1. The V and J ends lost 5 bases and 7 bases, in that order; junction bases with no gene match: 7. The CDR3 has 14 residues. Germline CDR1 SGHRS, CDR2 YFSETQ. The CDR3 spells CASSPGQGDQPQHF. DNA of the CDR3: TGCGCCAGCAGTCCGGGACAGGGTGACCAGCCCCAGCATTTT.

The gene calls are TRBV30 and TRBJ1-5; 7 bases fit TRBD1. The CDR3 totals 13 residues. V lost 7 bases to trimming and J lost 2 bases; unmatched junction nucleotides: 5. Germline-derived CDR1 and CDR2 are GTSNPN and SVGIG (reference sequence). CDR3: CAFAGTGNQPQHF. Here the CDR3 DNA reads TGTGCCTTCGCTGGGACAGGCAATCAGCCCCAGCATTTT. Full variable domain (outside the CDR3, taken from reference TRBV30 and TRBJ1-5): SQTIHQWPATLVQPVGSPLSLECTVEGTSNPNLYWYRQAAGRGLQLLFYSVGIGQISSEVPQNLSASRPQDRQFILSSKKLLLSDSGFYLCAFAGTGNQPQHFGDGTRLSIL.

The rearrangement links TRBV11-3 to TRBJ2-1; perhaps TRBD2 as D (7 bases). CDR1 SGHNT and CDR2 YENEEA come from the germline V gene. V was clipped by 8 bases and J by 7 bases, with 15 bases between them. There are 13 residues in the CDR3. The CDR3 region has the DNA TGTGCCAGCGGAGGGGGGGCTGGGAATGAGCAGTTCTTC. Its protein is CASGGGAGNEQFF.

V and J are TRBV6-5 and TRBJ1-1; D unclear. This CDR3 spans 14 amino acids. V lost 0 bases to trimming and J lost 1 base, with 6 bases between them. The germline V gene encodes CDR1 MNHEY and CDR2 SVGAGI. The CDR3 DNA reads TGTGCCAGCAGTTACTCGAGGGCGAACACTGAAGCTTTCTTT. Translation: CASSYSRANTEAFF.

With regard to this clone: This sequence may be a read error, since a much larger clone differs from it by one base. The CDR3 region is CASRQGNQPQHF. In DNA, the CDR3 is TGTGCCAGCAGACAGGGCAATCAGCCCCAGCATTTT. V usage is TRBV6-5 and J usage is TRBJ1-5; perhaps TRBD1 as D (5 bases). CDR1 is MNHEY and CDR2 is SVGAGI in the germline V gene. Trimming shortened V by 6 bases and J by 2 bases, and 5 bases separated the two germline ends. This CDR3 contains 12 residues.

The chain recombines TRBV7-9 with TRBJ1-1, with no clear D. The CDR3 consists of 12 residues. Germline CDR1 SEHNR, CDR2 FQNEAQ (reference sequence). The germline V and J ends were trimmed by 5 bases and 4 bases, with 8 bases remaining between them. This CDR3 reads CASSGGGTEAFF. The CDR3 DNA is TGTGCCAGCAGCGGCGGAGGCACTGAAGCTTTCTTT.

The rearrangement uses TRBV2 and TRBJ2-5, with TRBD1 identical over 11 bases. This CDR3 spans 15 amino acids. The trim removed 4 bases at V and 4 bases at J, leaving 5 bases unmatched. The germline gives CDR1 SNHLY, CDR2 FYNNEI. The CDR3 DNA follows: TGTGCCAGCAGTGTCGGACAGGGGGCGAGAGAGACCCAGTACTTC. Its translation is CASSVGQGARETQYF.

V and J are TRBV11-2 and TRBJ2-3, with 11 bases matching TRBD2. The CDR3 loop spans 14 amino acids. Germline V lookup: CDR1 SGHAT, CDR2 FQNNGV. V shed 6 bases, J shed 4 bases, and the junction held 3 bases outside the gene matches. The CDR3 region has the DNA TGTGCCAGCAGTAGCGGGAGGGCCGCAGATACGCAGTATTTT. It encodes CASSSGRAADTQYF.

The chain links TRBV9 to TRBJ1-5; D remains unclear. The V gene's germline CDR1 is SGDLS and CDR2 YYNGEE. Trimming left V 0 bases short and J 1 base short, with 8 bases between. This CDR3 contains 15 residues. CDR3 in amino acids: CASSVGVESNQPQHF. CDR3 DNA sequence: TGTGCCAGCAGCGTAGGGGTGGAGAGCAATCAGCCCCAGCATTTT.

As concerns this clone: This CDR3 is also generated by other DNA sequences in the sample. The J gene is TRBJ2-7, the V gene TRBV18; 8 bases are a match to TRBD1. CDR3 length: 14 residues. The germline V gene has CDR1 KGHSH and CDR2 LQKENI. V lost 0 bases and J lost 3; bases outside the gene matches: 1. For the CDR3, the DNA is TGTGCCAGCTCACCACCCGGACAGGGCTACGAGCAGTACTTC. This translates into CASSPPGQGYEQYF.

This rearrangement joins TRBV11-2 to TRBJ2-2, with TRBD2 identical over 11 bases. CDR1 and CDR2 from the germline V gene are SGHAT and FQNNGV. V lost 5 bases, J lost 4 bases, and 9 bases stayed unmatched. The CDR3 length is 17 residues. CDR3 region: CASSHEILAGGTGELFF. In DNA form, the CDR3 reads TGTGCCAGCAGCCATGAGATTCTAGCGGGAGGCACCGGGGAGCTGTTTTTT.

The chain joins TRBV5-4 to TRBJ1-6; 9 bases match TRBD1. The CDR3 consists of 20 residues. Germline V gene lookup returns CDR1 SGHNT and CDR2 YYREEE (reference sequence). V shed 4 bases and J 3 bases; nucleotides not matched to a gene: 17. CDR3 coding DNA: TGTGCCAGCAGCGGGAGACAGGGGGACCCCAGTCGTAGCTATAATTCACCCCTCCACTTT. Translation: CASSGRQGDPSRSYNSPLHF.

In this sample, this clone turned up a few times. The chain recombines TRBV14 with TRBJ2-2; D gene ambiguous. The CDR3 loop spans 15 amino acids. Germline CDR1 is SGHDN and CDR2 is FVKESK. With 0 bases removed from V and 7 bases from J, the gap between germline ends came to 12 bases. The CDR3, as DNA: TGTGCCAGCAGCCAAGATTTACAGCCTTACGGGGAGCTGTTTTTT. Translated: CASSQDLQPYGELFF.

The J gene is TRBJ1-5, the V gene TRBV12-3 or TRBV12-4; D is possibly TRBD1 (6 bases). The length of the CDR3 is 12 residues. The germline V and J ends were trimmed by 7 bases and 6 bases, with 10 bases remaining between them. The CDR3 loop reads CASMQQGQPQHF. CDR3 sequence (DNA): TGTGCCAGCATGCAACAGGGTCAGCCCCAGCATTTT.

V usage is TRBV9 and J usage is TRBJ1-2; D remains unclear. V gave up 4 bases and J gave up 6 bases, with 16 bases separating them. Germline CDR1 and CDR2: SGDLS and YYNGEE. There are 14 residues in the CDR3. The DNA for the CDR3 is TGTGCCAGCAGCTATGCTAGTCTTGCCGATGGCTACACCTTC. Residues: CASSYASLADGYTF.

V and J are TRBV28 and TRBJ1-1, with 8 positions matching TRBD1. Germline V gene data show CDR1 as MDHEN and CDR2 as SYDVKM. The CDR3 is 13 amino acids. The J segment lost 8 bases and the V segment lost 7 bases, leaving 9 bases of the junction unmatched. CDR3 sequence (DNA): TGTGCCAGCACCCGACAGGGGCCTTCCGAAGCTTTCTTT. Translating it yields CASTRQGPSEAFF.

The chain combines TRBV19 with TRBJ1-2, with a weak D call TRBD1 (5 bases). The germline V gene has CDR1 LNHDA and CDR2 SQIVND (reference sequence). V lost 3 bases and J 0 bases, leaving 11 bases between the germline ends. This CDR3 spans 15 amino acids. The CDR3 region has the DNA TGTGCCAGTAGTATTGGGGCAGCAGCTAACTATGGCTACACCTTC. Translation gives CASSIGAAANYGYTF.

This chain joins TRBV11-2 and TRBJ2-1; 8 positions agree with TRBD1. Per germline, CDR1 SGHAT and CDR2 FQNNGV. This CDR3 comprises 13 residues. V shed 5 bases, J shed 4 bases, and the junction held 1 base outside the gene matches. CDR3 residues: CASSRDRYNEQFF. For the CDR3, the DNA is TGTGCCAGCAGCAGGGACAGGTACAATGAGCAGTTCTTC. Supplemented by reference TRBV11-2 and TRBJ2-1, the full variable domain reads EAGVAQSPRYKIIEKRQSVAFWCNPISGHATLYWYQQILGQGPKLLIQFQNNGVVDDSQLPKDRFSAERLKGVDSTLKIQPAKLEDSAVYLCASSRDRYNEQFFGPGTRLTVL.

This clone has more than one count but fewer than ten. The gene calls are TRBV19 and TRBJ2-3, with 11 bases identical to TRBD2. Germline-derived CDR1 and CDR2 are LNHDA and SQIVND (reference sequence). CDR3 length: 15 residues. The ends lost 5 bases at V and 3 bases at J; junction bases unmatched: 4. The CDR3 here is CASSLAGGPTDTQYF. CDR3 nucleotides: TGTGCCAGTAGTTTAGCGGGAGGGCCGACAGATACGCAGTATTTT.

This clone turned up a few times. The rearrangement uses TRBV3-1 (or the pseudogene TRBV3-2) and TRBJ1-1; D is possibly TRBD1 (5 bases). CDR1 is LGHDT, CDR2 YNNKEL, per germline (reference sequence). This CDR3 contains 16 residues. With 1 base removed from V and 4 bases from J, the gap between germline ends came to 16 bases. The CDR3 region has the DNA TGTGCCAGCAGCCAAGTCCAGGGCCCTTGGGCCACTGAAGCTTTCTTT. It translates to CASSQVQGPWATEAFF.